This T cell receptor beta chain was profiled in a study of T cell clones after liver transplantation. Overall study: A pre-transplant mixed lymphocyte reaction with TCRbeta sequencing defined graft-donor-reactive clones followed in post-transplant blood. At least one year of complete immunosuppression withdrawal without enzymes over twice normal defined tolerance. Overall study findings and caveats: Post-transplant time points were not standardized, so conclusions are preliminary. A significant post-transplant drop in circulating graft-donor-reactive CD4 TCRbeta sequences occurred in most of the 8 subjects.

Notes on this clone: The target antigen is unknown.

This CDR3 is 13 amino acids long. The V end lost 2 bases, the J end lost 11 bases, and 13 bases lay between the germline ends. CDR1 is MNHEY, CDR2 SVGAGI, per germline. The assay was immunoSEQ multiplex PCR, and TCRdb's table has in-frame clones only and misses some. Among around 30,000 clones listed, about 93% were seen once. This sample comprised CD8+ T cells from blood, obtained 12 months after liver transplant. This sequence originates from a human patient who received a liver transplant. Some T cells may be provided by the graft donor. The gene calls are TRBV6-5 and TRBJ1-5; weak D call: TRBD1 (6 bases). This CDR3 reads CASSYGTGLSQHF. DNA of the CDR3: TGTGCCAGCAGTTACGGAACAGGGTTGTCCCAGCATTTT.